This T cell receptor beta chain was obtained from a study of blood T cell repertoires in COVID-19. Study overall: Sites in the United States, Italy and Spain provided acute and convalescent COVID-19 samples. T cells, B-cell-depleted T cells, or PBMCs provided the cDNA or gDNA that served as material.

This CDR3 region has 16 residues. The V segment lost 0 bases and the J segment 4 bases; nucleotides outside the gene matches: 4. Looked up from germline, CDR1 is LNHDA and CDR2 is SQIVND (reference sequence). Original methodology: Amplified reference gene primers provided the basis for estimating nucleated cell counts. Profiling relied on immunoSEQ multiplex PCR, and the TCRdb table lists in-frame clones only, not all of them. V, J and clone size are those of that table, while D and trimming were read from the DNA. The sample records fewer than 150,000 clones, roughly 88% being singletons. This receptor was taken from a woman between 45 and 60 years old with active or convalescent COVID-19. Input material: peripheral blood. The J gene is TRBJ2-3, the V gene TRBV19; 10 bases fit TRBD2. The CDR3 loop is CASSIEAGGGSDTQYF. CDR3 bases: TGTGCCAGTAGTATAGAAGCGGGAGGGGGGTCAGATACGCAGTATTTT.